This T cell receptor beta chain was recovered during a study of blood T cell repertoires in COVID-19. On the study more broadly: Both acute and convalescent COVID-19 samples were obtained from the United States, Italy and Spain. PBMCs, B-cell-depleted T cells, or T cells provided the cDNA or gDNA that made up the material.

This CDR3 has 16 amino acids. V lost 4 bases and J 2 bases, leaving 17 bases between the germline ends. The germline V gene has CDR1 SGHVS and CDR2 FQNEAQ. Original methodology: Estimates of nucleated cell counts were drawn from the amplification of reference gene primers. The repertoire was sequenced with immunoSEQ multiplex PCR; TCRdb's copy has only in-frame clones and lacks some. D and trimming come from the DNA, and the V and J calls and clone size come from that table. This sample has a few hundred thousand clones, with roughly 85% found just once. This clone was found a few times. The V gene is TRBV7-8, the J gene TRBJ2-5, with no clear D. Material: peripheral blood. This TCR was sampled from a young woman with acute or convalescent COVID-19. This CDR3 is CASSSSKSPPQETQYF. The CDR3, as DNA: TGTGCCAGCAGCTCGAGCAAGAGCCCCCCACAAGAGACCCAGTACTTC.